The subject of this entry is one T cell receptor (beta chain). This record belongs to a study of blood T cell repertoires in COVID-19. Study in general: Acute and convalescent COVID-19 specimens originated in the United States, Italy and Spain. Sources were T cells, B-cell-depleted T cells, or PBMCs; the material itself was cDNA or gDNA.

Per the original data handling: Scientists estimated how many nucleated cells there were by amplifying reference gene primers. Assay used: immunoSEQ multiplex PCR; TCRdb lists only in-frame clones, some missing. V and J calls and clone size are given by that table; D and trimming were obtained from the DNA. The table records 150,000 to 200,000 clones, 75% to 90% of them present only once. Trimming left V 5 bases short and J 0 bases short, with 14 bases between. Germline V lookup: CDR1 SGHTA, CDR2 FQGNSA. This CDR3 is built from 16 residues. Sequenced: peripheral blood. This sequence originates from a man aged 65-85 years with active or convalescent COVID-19. This sequence joins TRBV7-2 and TRBJ1-3; possibly TRBD1 for D (6 bases). The CDR3: CASSTSDRISGNTIYF. The DNA for the CDR3 is TGTGCCAGCAGCACCTCTGACAGGATCTCTGGAAACACCATATATTTT.